One sample yielded the 20 T cell receptor beta chains listed below, sequenced in a study of blood T cell repertoires in COVID-19. Repertoires were generated with immunoSEQ multiplex PCR, while TCRdb's copy carries only in-frame clones and drops some. The table has under 200,000 clones, around 83% seen once. The specimen sequenced was peripheral blood. Receptors originate from a human donor in a cohort sampled during active COVID-19.

The rearrangement joins TRBV7-9 to TRBJ2-7, with D maybe TRBD1 (6 bases). The V gene lost 1 base and the J gene lost 5 bases, with 18 bases spanning the gap. The CDR3 extends over 16 amino acids. Germline V gene data show CDR1 as SEHNR and CDR2 as FQNEAQ (reference sequence). This CDR3 is CASSLVWDILLDEQYF. CDR3 bases: TGTGCCAGCAGCTTAGTATGGGACATACTCCTGGACGAGCAGTACTTC.

This chain connects TRBV9 to TRBJ1-2; the D gene is possibly TRBD1 (6 bases). CDR1 and CDR2 (germline): SGDLS, YYNGEE. The CDR3 runs to 15 residues. V shed 3 bases and J shed 0 bases, with 12 bases lying between them. The CDR3 nucleotides read TGTGCCAGCAGCGACACGGACAGAGCTAACTATGGCTACACCTTC. It encodes CASSDTDRANYGYTF.

The chain joins TRBV2 to TRBJ1-5; 7 bases map to TRBD1. The CDR3 extends over 14 amino acids. From germline, CDR1 is SNHLY and CDR2 FYNNEI. Trimming cost V 5 bases and J 4 bases; bases outside gene matches: 5. For the CDR3, the DNA is TGTGCCAGCAGTCTCGGGACAGATAATCAGCCCCAGCATTTT. The encoded protein is CASSLGTDNQPQHF. The whole variable domain, remainder taken from reference TRBV2 and TRBJ1-5, is EPEVTQTPSHQVTQMGQEVILRCVPISNHLYFYWYRQILGQKVEFLVSFYNNEISEKSEIFDDQFSVERPDGSNFTLKIRSTKLEDSAMYFCASSLGTDNQPQHFGDGTRLSIL.

The chain employs TRBV6-5 and TRBJ2-7; tentatively, D is TRBD2 (6 bases). V lost 6 bases, J lost 2 bases, and 14 bases lay in between. The length of the CDR3 is 14 residues. The germline CDR1 and CDR2 sequences are MNHEY and SVGAGI. This chain's CDR3 is CASRATGGTYEQYF. The DNA for the CDR3 is TGTGCCAGCAGGGCCACCGGAGGGACCTACGAGCAGTACTTC.

This clone was observed a handful of times. The chain combines TRBV5-1 with TRBJ2-5; 8 bases agree with TRBD2. This CDR3 region has 15 residues. Per the germline V gene, CDR1 is SGHRS and CDR2 is YFSETQ. J gave up 4 bases and V 4 bases, and 9 bases lay outside the gene matches. The CDR3: CASSVLPGRAETQYF. The CDR3 DNA is TGCGCCAGCAGCGTACTCCCCGGGAGGGCAGAGACCCAGTACTTC.

CDR3 residues: CASSLYPPIGGDHSYEQYF. As DNA, the CDR3 is TGTGCCAGCAGCTTATATCCCCCCATAGGCGGAGACCACTCCTACGAGCAGTACTTC. The chain is built from TRBV7-8 and TRBJ2-7; no reliable D call. The CDR3 covers 19 residues. In germline, CDR1 is SGHVS, CDR2 FQNEAQ. V lost 2 bases and J lost 0, with 23 bases in between.

The V and J genes are TRBV5-5 and TRBJ1-1; TRBD1 matches 7 bases. With 5 bases clipped from V and 4 bases from J, the junction kept 8 bases outside the gene matches. The CDR3 is 14 residues long. The V gene's germline CDR1 is SGHKS and CDR2 YYEKEE (reference sequence). CDR3 nucleotide sequence: TGTGCCAGCAGATCCGGGACAGCCATCACTGAAGCTTTCTTT. Its translation is CASRSGTAITEAFF. The whole variable domain, remainder taken from reference TRBV5-5 and TRBJ1-1, is DAGVTQSPTHLIKTRGQQVTLRCSPISGHKSVSWYQQVLGQGPQFIFQYYEKEERGRGNFPDRFSARQFPNYSSELNVNALLLGDSALYLCASRSGTAITEAFFGQGTRLTVV.

V gene TRBV4-3 combines with J gene TRBJ2-3; no reliable D call. V shed 0 bases and J shed 0 bases, with 13 bases lying between them. This CDR3 region has 17 residues. Germline V gives CDR1 LGHNA, CDR2 YSLEER. CDR3 in amino acids: CASSQDGPGQSTDTQYF. CDR3 bases: TGCGCCAGCAGCCAAGATGGCCCAGGCCAGAGCACAGATACGCAGTATTTT.

This clone was counted a single time. The chain combines TRBV11-2 with TRBJ2-5, with D tentatively TRBD2 (5 bases). Per the germline V gene, CDR1 is SGHAT and CDR2 is FQNNGV. This CDR3 comprises 13 residues. The ends were cut back, 3 bases at V and 5 bases at J, with 10 bases in the middle. CDR3 coding DNA: TGTGCCAGCAGCTTTGGGAGCGGCGAGACCCAGTACTTC. Translation: CASSFGSGETQYF.

The rearrangement uses TRBV7-6 and TRBJ2-7; 16 bases align to TRBD2. Germline-derived CDR1 and CDR2 are SGHVS and FNYEAQ. Losses at the gene ends were 5 bases for V and 2 bases for J; bases not matched to a gene: 3. The CDR3 consists of 16 residues. The CDR3 DNA reads TGTGCCAGCAGCCTGGGGACTAGCGGGGGGGCCTACGAGCAGTACTTC. Amino acid sequence: CASSLGTSGGAYEQYF.

The V call is TRBV9, the J call TRBJ2-2; 7 positions match TRBD2. Germline CDR1 reads SGDLS; CDR2 reads YYNGEE. V lost 3 bases, J lost 6 bases, and 14 bases stayed unmatched. The CDR3 runs 17 residues. CDR3 bases: TGTGCCAGCAGCGACTCCAAGCGGGGCCGGTTTTCCGGGGAGCTGTTTTTT. Encoded protein: CASSDSKRGRFSGELFF.

This chain uses TRBV28 with TRBJ2-7; TRBD2 matches at 7 bases. Germline V lookup: CDR1 MDHEN, CDR2 SYDVKM. The CDR3 loop spans 15 amino acids. Trimming took 5 bases from V and 3 from J; bases not matched to a gene: 10. CDR3 nucleotides: TGTGCCAGCAGTCCCCGCGGGGGTGGCAACTACGAGCAGTACTTC. As protein: CASSPRGGGNYEQYF.

V and J are TRBV28 and TRBJ1-4; TRBD1 aligns across 8 bases. CDR1 is MDHEN, CDR2 SYDVKM, per germline. Unmatched junction bases numbered 8, after V lost 6 bases and J lost 8 bases. The CDR3 has 14 residues. The CDR3 nucleotides read TGTGCCAGCAGGGAGACAGGGGTAAGGGAAAAACTGTTTTTT. Translation gives CASRETGVREKLFF.

The CDR3 DNA reads TGTGCCAGCACCCTCGGACAGGGGGGTGGCTACACCTTC. This translates into CASTLGQGGGYTF. The V call is TRBV12-3 or TRBV12-4, the J call TRBJ1-2, with 10 bases matching TRBD1. The CDR3 extends over 13 amino acids. Germline trimming cut 7 bases from V and 7 bases from J; bases unmatched to any gene: 6.

The chain links TRBV6-2 or TRBV6-3 to TRBJ2-2; the match to TRBD1 covers 7 bases. V lost 2 bases and J lost 5; bases outside the gene matches: 8. The CDR3 sequence is 16 residues long. The germline V gene encodes CDR1 MNHEY and CDR2 SVGEGT. The CDR3 protein is CASSYAAGGRTGELFF. DNA for the CDR3: TGTGCCAGCAGTTACGCGGCAGGGGGAAGGACCGGGGAGCTGTTTTTT.

The CDR3 reads CASSLLQGAHYEQYF. CDR3 bases: TGTGCCAGCAGCTTACTCCAGGGGGCCCACTACGAGCAGTACTTC. This chain connects TRBV7-9 to TRBJ2-7; TRBD1 matches 8 bases. Trimming at V came to 2 bases and at J to 3 bases, leaving 6 bases not matched to a gene. The CDR3 extends over 15 amino acids. Germline V gene lookup returns CDR1 SEHNR and CDR2 FQNEAQ (reference sequence).

The chain links TRBV15 to TRBJ2-6, with a tentative D call TRBD2 (5 bases). Trimming took off 0 bases at V and 4 bases at J, with 13 bases between the two ends. The CDR3 consists of 17 residues. CDR1 LNHNV and CDR2 YYDKDF come from the germline V gene (reference sequence). The CDR3 region has the DNA TGTGCCACCAGCAGAGATCTCGGGGTGCGAGGGGCCAACGTCCTGACTTTC. Its protein product is CATSRDLGVRGANVLTF.

This clone has a handful of counts. V is TRBV18 and J is TRBJ2-3, with 12 positions matching TRBD2. The length of the CDR3 is 17 residues. The J segment lost 5 bases and the V segment lost 3 bases, leaving 9 bases of the junction unmatched. Germline loops: CDR1 KGHSH, CDR2 LQKENI. CDR3 in amino acids: CASSPVRLAGVRDTQYF. The CDR3 DNA reads TGTGCCAGCTCACCTGTCCGACTAGCGGGAGTGAGAGATACGCAGTATTTT.

This clone appeared a few times. The chain recombines TRBV2 with TRBJ2-7, with D possibly TRBD1 on 6 matching bases. This CDR3 comprises 14 residues. The germline V gene has CDR1 SNHLY and CDR2 FYNNEI. V was trimmed by 6 bases and J by 3 bases, leaving 15 bases between them. In DNA, the CDR3 is TGTGCCAGCAGCTACACAGGGATACTCTACGAGCAGTACTTC. This sequence encodes CASSYTGILYEQYF.

In its sample, this clone was seen once. The chain couples TRBV5-1 to TRBJ2-5; 12 nucleotides match TRBD2. In germline, CDR1 is SGHRS, CDR2 YFSETQ. Trimming at V came to 4 bases and at J to 5 bases, leaving 6 bases not matched to a gene. CDR3 length: 15 residues. Here the CDR3 DNA reads TGCGCCAGCAGCACGCAACTAGCGGGAGGCGAGACCCAGTACTTC. Its protein product is CASSTQLAGGETQYF.